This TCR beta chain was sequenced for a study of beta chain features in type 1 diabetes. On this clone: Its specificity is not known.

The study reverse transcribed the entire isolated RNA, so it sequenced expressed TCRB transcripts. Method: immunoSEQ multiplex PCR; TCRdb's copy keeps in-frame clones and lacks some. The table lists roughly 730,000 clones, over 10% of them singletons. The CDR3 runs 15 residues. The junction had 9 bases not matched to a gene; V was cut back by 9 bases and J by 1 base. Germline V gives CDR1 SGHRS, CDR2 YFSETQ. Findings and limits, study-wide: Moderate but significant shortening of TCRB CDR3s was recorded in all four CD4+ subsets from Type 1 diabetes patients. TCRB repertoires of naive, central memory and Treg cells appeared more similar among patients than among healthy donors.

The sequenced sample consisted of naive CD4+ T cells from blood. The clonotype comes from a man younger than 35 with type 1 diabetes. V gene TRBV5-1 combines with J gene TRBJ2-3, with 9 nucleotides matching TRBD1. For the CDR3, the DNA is TGCGCCACCCGCTCTCGGACAGGGGGCACAGATACGCAGTATTTT. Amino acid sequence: CATRSRTGGTDTQYF.